This TCR beta chain was profiled in a study of T-cell reconstitution after alpha-beta-depleted transplantation in children. A remark on this clonotype: Its antigen is currently unknown.

Trimming stripped 5 bases from V and 9 bases from J, with 11 bases between. Looked up from germline, CDR1 is LNHDA and CDR2 is SQIVND (reference sequence). CDR3 length equals 12 residues. Preparation of the TCRbeta library involved a method that used unique molecular identifiers. Each CDR3 protein gets one entry after TCRdb re-called the PCR reads with MiXCR. The sample includes around 580,000 distinct CDR3 sequences, 27% of them seen just once. Study findings and constraints: Two months or so post-transplant, alpha-beta T cells reportedly derived from several hundred expanded graft clones. Among T cells one year after transplant, newly produced cells accounted for most counts and diversity. Where some patients showed high TCRbeta diversity at day 60, it came from recipient T cells and thymic progenitors that had survived.

The V gene is TRBV19, the J gene TRBJ2-1; possible D gene TRBD1, 5 bases. The specimen was PBMCs, collected before TCRalphabeta/CD19-depleted stem cell transplant. The receptor was isolated from a boy in the first two years of life with Wiskott-Aldrich syndrome, due to receive a stem cell transplant. The CDR3 DNA follows: TGTGCCAGTAGTGTAAGGGGCGGTGAGCAGTTCTTC. This sequence encodes CASSVRGGEQFF.